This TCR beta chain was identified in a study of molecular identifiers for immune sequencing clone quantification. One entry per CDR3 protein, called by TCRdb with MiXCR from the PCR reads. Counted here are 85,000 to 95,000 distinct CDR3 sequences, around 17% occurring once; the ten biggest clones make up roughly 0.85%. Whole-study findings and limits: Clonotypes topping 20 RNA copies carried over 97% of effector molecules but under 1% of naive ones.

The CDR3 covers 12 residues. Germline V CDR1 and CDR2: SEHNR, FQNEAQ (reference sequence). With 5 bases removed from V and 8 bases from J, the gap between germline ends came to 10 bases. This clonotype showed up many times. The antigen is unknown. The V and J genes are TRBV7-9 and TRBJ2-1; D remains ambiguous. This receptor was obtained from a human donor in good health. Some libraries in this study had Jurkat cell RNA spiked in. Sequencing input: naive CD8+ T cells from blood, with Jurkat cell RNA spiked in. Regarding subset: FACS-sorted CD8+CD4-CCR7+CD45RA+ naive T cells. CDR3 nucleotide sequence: TGTGCCAGCAGCCTGATAAACTATGAGCAGTTCTTC. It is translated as CASSLINYEQFF.